This TCR beta chain derives from a study of spatial heterogeneity in lung cancer. CDR1 is SQVTM, CDR2 ANQGSEA, per germline. CDR3 length: 13 amino acids. For this clonotype: The junction shows a germline mismatch at one end, possibly a read error.

TCRdb re-analysed the 5' RACE reads in MiXCR, keeping a single row per CDR3 protein. Of about 86,000 distinct CDR3 sequences listed, roughly 12% are singletons. Time point: sample taken at primary tumor resection. Sequencing was performed on whole RNA extracted from tumor and nontumor lung tissue, or from frozen PBMC, and the material was left unsorted. Untreated early-stage non-small cell lung cancer patients, around 70 in total, were the donors. The receptor's source is a male donor with early-stage non-small cell lung cancer. The chain combines TRBV29-1 with TRBJ2-1; tentatively, D is TRBD1 or TRBD2 (5 bases each). Sequenced material: PBMCs, taken at surgery. The CDR3 sequence: CSVEERLEGLIIF. In DNA, the CDR3 is TGCAGCGTTGAAGAAAGACTCGAGGGGCTGATAATCTTC.